This T cell receptor (beta chain) was recovered during a study of T cell repertoires in cytomegalovirus infection. Study overall: HLA-B-restricted CMV epitopes that are well studied were used alongside recently identified HLA-C-restricted ones. CMV infection and matching HLA type were both indicated by public TCR beta signatures.

Germline V gene sequence: CDR1 LNHDA, CDR2 SQIVND (reference sequence). Between the trimmed V and J ends, which lost 9 bases and 0 bases, there was a span of 12 bases. The CDR3 covers 13 residues. This clonotype showed up many times. The target antigen is unknown. Whole-study findings and limits: Totalled public TCR beta family frequency picked out people who carried CMV plus the relevant HLA. The ex vivo response showed dominance by HLA-C-restricted CMV-specific TCR beta clonotypes.

TCRdb re-called the reads through MiXCR, storing one row per CDR3 protein. The sample yields about 890,000 distinct CDR3 sequences, under 40% seen once. This chain joins TRBV19 and TRBJ2-7; no reliable D call. The sample was cultured CD8+ T cells from PBMCs, taken from culture after CMV antigen stimulation. The sequence was collected from a human donor in good health (CMV status not recorded). Some clones in this sample may be carry-over from other donors' samples. DNA of the CDR3: TGTGCCAGCAGCCCAGGACCCTCCTACGAGCAGTACTTC. As protein: CASSPGPSYEQYF.